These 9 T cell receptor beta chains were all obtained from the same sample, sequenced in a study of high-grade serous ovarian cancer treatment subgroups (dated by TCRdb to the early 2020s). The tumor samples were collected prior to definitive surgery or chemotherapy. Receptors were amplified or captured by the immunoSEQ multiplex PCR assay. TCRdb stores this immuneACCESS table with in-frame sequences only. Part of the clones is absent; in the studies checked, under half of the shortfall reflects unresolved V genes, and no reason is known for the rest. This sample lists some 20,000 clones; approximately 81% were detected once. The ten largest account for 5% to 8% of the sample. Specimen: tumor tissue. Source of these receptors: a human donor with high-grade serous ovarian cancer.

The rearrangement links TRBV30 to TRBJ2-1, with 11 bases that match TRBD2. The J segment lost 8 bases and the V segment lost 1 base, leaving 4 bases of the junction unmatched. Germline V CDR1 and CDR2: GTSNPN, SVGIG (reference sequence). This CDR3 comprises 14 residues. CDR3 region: CAWSEGLAGDEQFF. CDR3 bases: TGTGCCTGGAGTGAAGGACTAGCGGGTGATGAGCAGTTCTTC.

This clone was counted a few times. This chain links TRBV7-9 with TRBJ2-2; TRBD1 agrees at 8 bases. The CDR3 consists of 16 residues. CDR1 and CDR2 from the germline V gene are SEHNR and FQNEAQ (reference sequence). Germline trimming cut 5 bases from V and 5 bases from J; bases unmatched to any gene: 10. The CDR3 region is CASSRFQGALTGELFF. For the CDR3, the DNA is TGTGCCAGCAGCCGCTTTCAGGGGGCGCTGACCGGGGAGCTGTTTTTT. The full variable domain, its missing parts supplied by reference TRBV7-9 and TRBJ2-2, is DTGVSQNPRHKITKRGQNVTFRCDPISEHNRLYWYRQTLGQGPEFLTYFQNEAQLEKSRLLSDRFSAERPKGSFSTLEIQRTEQGDSAMYLCASSRFQGALTGELFFGEGSRLTVL.

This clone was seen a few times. CDR3 bases: TGTGCCAGCTCACCGACGGGTGAGGTGGAAGCTTTCTTT. Protein: CASSPTGEVEAFF. The rearrangement uses TRBV18 and TRBJ1-1; D is unresolved. This CDR3 region has 13 residues. Germline lookup yields CDR1 KGHSH and CDR2 LQKENI. Between the trimmed V and J ends, which lost 3 bases and 8 bases, there was a span of 13 bases.

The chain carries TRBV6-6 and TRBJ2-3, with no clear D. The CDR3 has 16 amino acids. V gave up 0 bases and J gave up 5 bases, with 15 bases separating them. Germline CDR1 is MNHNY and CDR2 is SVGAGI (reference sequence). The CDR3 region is CASSYSVTPALDTQYF. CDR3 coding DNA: TGTGCCAGCAGTTACTCTGTGACTCCCGCATTAGATACGCAGTATTTT.

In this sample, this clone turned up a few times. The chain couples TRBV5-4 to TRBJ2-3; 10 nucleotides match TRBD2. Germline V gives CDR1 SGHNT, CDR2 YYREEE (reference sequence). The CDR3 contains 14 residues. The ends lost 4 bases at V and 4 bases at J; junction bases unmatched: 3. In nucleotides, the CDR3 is TGTGCCAGCAGCCCTAGCGGGAGTTCAGATACGCAGTATTTT. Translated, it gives CASSPSGSSDTQYF.

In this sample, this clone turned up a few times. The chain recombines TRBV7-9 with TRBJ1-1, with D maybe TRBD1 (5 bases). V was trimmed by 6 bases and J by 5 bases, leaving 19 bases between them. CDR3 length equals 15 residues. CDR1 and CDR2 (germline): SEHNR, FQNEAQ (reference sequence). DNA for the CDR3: TGTGCCAGCAGAGAGACGTGGACACGACGGACTGAAGCTTTCTTT. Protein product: CASRETWTRRTEAFF.

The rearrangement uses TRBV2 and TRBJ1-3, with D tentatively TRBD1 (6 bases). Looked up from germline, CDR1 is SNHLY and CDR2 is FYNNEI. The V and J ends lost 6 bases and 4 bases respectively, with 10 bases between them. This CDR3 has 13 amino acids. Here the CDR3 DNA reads TGTGCCAGCAGCCCAGGGGAAGGAAACACCATATATTTT. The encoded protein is CASSPGEGNTIYF.

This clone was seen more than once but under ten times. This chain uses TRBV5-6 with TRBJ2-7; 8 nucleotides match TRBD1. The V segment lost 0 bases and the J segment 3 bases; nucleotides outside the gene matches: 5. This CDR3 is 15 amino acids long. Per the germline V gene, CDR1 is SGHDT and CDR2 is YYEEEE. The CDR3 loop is CASSLGSGGIYEQYF. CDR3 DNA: TGTGCCAGCAGCTTGGGATCAGGGGGCATCTACGAGCAGTACTTC.

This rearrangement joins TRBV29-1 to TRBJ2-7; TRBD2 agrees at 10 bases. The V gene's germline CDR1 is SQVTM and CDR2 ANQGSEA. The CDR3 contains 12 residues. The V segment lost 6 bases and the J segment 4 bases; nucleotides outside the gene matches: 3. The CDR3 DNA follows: TGCAGCGTCATACTAGCGGGGTACGAGCAGTACTTC. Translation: CSVILAGYEQYF.